The 24 T cell receptor beta chains in this list originate from one sample, sequenced in a study of T-cell reconstitution after alpha-beta-depleted transplantation in children. Unique molecular identifiers were incorporated into the prepared TCRbeta library. One entry per CDR3 protein, called by TCRdb with MiXCR from the PCR reads. The sample carries a few hundred thousand distinct CDR3 sequences, around 16% recorded once. The sequencing here drew on PBMCs from the stem cell graft donor, taken from the stem cell graft. All receptors come from a human donor who donated a stem cell graft to a child with acute lymphoblastic leukemia.

The chain employs TRBV12-3 or TRBV12-4 and TRBJ2-3; TRBD1 is a possible D gene (6 bases). This CDR3 has 15 residues. V lost 6 bases, J lost 0 bases, and 13 bases lay in between. The CDR3 nucleotides are TGTGCCAGCAGATCACCGGGACACAGCACAGATACGCAGTATTTT. Its protein product is CASRSPGHSTDTQYF.

This clonotype came up a few times. This rearrangement joins TRBV7-9 to TRBJ1-5; a possible D gene is TRBD1 (6 bases). Germline V CDR1 and CDR2: SEHNR, FQNEAQ (reference sequence). CDR3 length: 15 amino acids. The ends were cut back, 5 bases at V and 1 base at J, with 12 bases in the middle. CDR3 protein: CASSLKTGSNQPQHF. CDR3 bases: TGTGCCAGCAGCCTTAAGACAGGCAGCAATCAGCCCCAGCATTTT.

This clonotype was observed a few times. V and J are TRBV6-1 and TRBJ2-1; 10 nucleotides line up with TRBD2. The germline CDR1 and CDR2 sequences are MNHNS and SASEGT. The CDR3 is made up of 18 amino acids. Trimming at V came to 6 bases and at J to 6 bases, leaving 17 bases not matched to a gene. The CDR3 DNA is TGTGCCAGCAGCGCGACTAGCGGGCTCAGAGGGGGCCCCAATGAGCAGTTCTTC. This codes for CASSATSGLRGGPNEQFF.

V usage is TRBV7-9 and J usage is TRBJ2-5; D is possibly TRBD2 (5 bases). Germline lookup yields CDR1 SEHNR and CDR2 FQNEAQ (reference sequence). V lost 7 bases, J lost 2 bases, and 17 bases lay in between. This CDR3 comprises 15 residues. Here the CDR3 reads CASNLGLSEQETQYF. For the CDR3, the DNA is TGTGCCAGCAACCTAGGTCTTAGCGAGCAAGAGACCCAGTACTTC.

A few counts support this clonotype. The gene calls are TRBV29-1 and TRBJ2-1, with 7 bases that match TRBD2. The V segment lost 3 bases and the J segment 2 bases; nucleotides outside the gene matches: 7. CDR1 is SQVTM, CDR2 ANQGSEA, per germline. The CDR3 runs to 15 residues. The CDR3 DNA reads TGCAGCGTTGAGGTGGGCGGGAGTCCCTACAATGAGCAGTTCTTC. Translating gives CSVEVGGSPYNEQFF.

This clonotype was picked up a small number of times. The chain combines TRBV10-3 with TRBJ2-1, with D possibly matching TRBD2 (5 bases). Germline V gives CDR1 ENHRY, CDR2 SYGVKD. The CDR3 is made up of 12 amino acids. The V and J ends lost 6 bases and 8 bases respectively, with 11 bases between them. The CDR3 sequence is CAISSGLHEQFF. In nucleotides, the CDR3 is TGTGCCATCAGCAGCGGACTCCATGAGCAGTTCTTC.

The chain is built from TRBV27 and TRBJ2-3, with unresolved D. The V gene lost 3 bases and the J gene lost 7 bases, with 26 bases spanning the gap. The CDR3 is 18 amino acids. Germline values: CDR1 MNHEY, CDR2 SMNVEV (reference sequence). Here the CDR3 reads CASSFPSTLTPNGNTQYF. CDR3 nucleotide sequence: TGTGCCAGCAGTTTCCCTAGTACTCTTACTCCCAATGGGAATACGCAGTATTTT.

The V gene is TRBV5-1, the J gene TRBJ1-5; D not resolved. CDR1 and CDR2 (germline): SGHRS, YFSETQ. The CDR3 length is 14 residues. The V and J ends lost 2 bases and 5 bases respectively, with 11 bases between them. Here the CDR3 reads CASSFTVGDQPQHF. CDR3 DNA: TGCGCCAGCAGCTTCACAGTGGGAGATCAGCCCCAGCATTTT.

Concerning this clonotype: At one end the junction does not follow the germline gene, possibly because of a read error. The chain links TRBV3-1 to TRBJ2-1, with 10 bases lining up with TRBD1. The CDR3 length is 18 residues. Looked up from germline, CDR1 is LGHDT and CDR2 is YNNKEL (reference sequence). CDR3 sequence: CACSHLYRQGALYNEQFF. CDR3 nucleotides: TGTGCCTGCAGCCACTTATACCGACAGGGGGCTTTATACAATGAGCAGTTCTTC.

V and J are TRBV7-8 and TRBJ2-1; TRBD2 aligns across 12 bases. Germline CDR1 is SGHVS and CDR2 is FQNEAQ. The CDR3 extends over 17 amino acids. After removal of 1 base from V and 8 bases from J, the junction contained 9 bases not matched to a gene. The CDR3 DNA follows: TGTGCCAGCAGCTTAGTAATTCGGACTAGCGGGAACCATGAGCAGTTCTTC. This codes for CASSLVIRTSGNHEQFF.

The table lists this clonotype with a few counts. The chain employs TRBV5-1 and TRBJ1-1; TRBD1 might be the D (5 bases). CDR3 length: 16 residues. The V end was cut by 0 bases, the J end by 3 bases, with 15 bases between. Germline lookup yields CDR1 SGHRS and CDR2 YFSETQ. The CDR3 coding sequence is TGCGCCAGCAGCTTGGGGAAGGGGCGGATAGACACTGAAGCTTTCTTT. Protein: CASSLGKGRIDTEAFF. Full variable domain (outside the CDR3, taken from reference TRBV5-1 and TRBJ1-1): KAGVTQTPRYLIKTRGQQVTLSCSPISGHRSVSWYQQTPGQGLQFLFEYFSETQRNKGNFPGRFSGRQFSNSRSEMNVSTLELGDSALYLCASSLGKGRIDTEAFFGQGTRLTVV.

This sequence joins TRBV7-6 and TRBJ2-1; 12 nucleotides align to TRBD2. Germline lookup yields CDR1 SGHVS and CDR2 FNYEAQ. The CDR3 sequence is 20 residues long. V lost 1 base and J lost 0; bases outside the gene matches: 10. The CDR3 coding sequence is TGTGCCAGCAGCTTAGGGGTTTGGGGACTAGCGGGTAACTCCTACAATGAGCAGTTCTTC. It codes for CASSLGVWGLAGNSYNEQFF.

This clonotype occurred a few times. V is TRBV7-9 and J is TRBJ1-2; 8 nucleotides agree with TRBD1. V lost 5 bases and J lost 4; bases outside the gene matches: 6. Germline V CDR1 and CDR2: SEHNR, FQNEAQ (reference sequence). CDR3 length: 14 amino acids. CDR3: CASSHPGQGYGYTF. For the CDR3, the DNA is TGTGCCAGCAGCCATCCAGGACAGGGCTATGGCTACACCTTC.

This clonotype was seen many times. V gene TRBV5-8 combines with J gene TRBJ1-4; no reliable D call. V shed 5 bases and J shed 3 bases, with 17 bases lying between them. Germline V gene lookup returns CDR1 SGHTS and CDR2 YDEGEE. The CDR3 covers 16 residues. The CDR3 bases are TGTGCCAGCAGTCATTCGACTGGGCCCTCTAATGAAAAACTGTTTTTT. It specifies CASSHSTGPSNEKLFF. Full variable domain (outside the CDR3, taken from reference TRBV5-8 and TRBJ1-4): EAGVTQSPTHLIKTRGQQATLRCSPISGHTSVYWYQQALGLGLQFLLWYDEGEERNRGNFPPRFSGRQFPNYSSELNVNALELEDSALYLCASSHSTGPSNEKLFFGSGTQLSVL.

This clonotype was detected only a few times. The chain recombines TRBV18 with TRBJ2-7; D is perhaps TRBD1 or TRBD2 (5 bases each). Germline V CDR1 and CDR2: KGHSH, LQKENI. This CDR3 is built from 15 residues. The V and J ends lost 3 bases and 4 bases respectively, with 16 bases between them. The CDR3 DNA sequence: TGTGCCAGCTCACCGGGGCGAGGGAACCTTTACGAGCAGTACTTC. Its protein product is CASSPGRGNLYEQYF.

This chain uses TRBV12-3 or TRBV12-4 with TRBJ2-1, with 7 bases matching TRBD1. The CDR3 contains 15 residues. V dropped 1 base and J dropped 5; count of bases not matched to a gene: 5. The CDR3 region is CASSLVPGQNNEQFF. CDR3 bases: TGTGCCAGCAGTTTAGTGCCGGGACAGAACAATGAGCAGTTCTTC.

This clonotype showed up just a few times. CDR3: CASSFELAYEQYF. Here the CDR3 DNA reads TGTGCCAGCAGTTTTGAGCTCGCCTACGAGCAGTACTTC. The J gene is TRBJ2-7, the V gene TRBV27, with D unresolved. Germline V gene sequence: CDR1 MNHEY, CDR2 SMNVEV (reference sequence). This CDR3 comprises 13 residues. The V end was cut by 3 bases, the J end by 2 bases, with 8 bases between.

This clonotype was seen more than once but under ten times. The rearrangement links TRBV5-1 to TRBJ2-1; 7 nucleotides align to TRBD2. The CDR3 extends over 13 amino acids. Germline loops: CDR1 SGHRS, CDR2 YFSETQ. For the CDR3, the DNA is TGCGCGGGGGGGACCGACCTCTACAATGAGCAGTTCTTC. Translating it yields CAGGTDLYNEQFF.

This chain joins TRBV6-1 and TRBJ1-2, with D perhaps TRBD1 (5 bases). Trimming pared 8 bases from V and 4 bases from J, leaving 14 bases between. The CDR3 extends over 13 amino acids. The V gene's germline CDR1 is MNHNS and CDR2 SASEGT. The CDR3, as DNA: TGTGCCAGCTGGGACTTAAAGGCCTATGGCTACACCTTC. Its protein is CASWDLKAYGYTF.

This clonotype was detected only a few times. The CDR3 DNA is TGCGCCAGCAGCCTCAGGTCCTTCCCCCAAGAGACCCAGTACTTC. This gives the protein CASSLRSFPQETQYF. The chain uses TRBV5-1 and TRBJ2-5; unclear D gene. Germline-derived CDR1 and CDR2 are SGHRS and YFSETQ. Deletions cut 4 bases from V and 1 base from J, with 14 bases between. This CDR3 has 15 amino acids.

The rearrangement links TRBV9 to TRBJ2-5, with D possibly being TRBD2 (6 bases). V lost 4 bases to trimming and J lost 5 bases, with 21 bases between them. Germline V lookup: CDR1 SGDLS, CDR2 YYNGEE. The CDR3 is 16 amino acids. Written as DNA, the CDR3 is TGTGCCAGCAGCCCAGGCGGTAGCGGAAACTGGGAGACCCAGTACTTC. This encodes CASSPGGSGNWETQYF.

There are a few counts of this clonotype. V gene TRBV4-1 combines with J gene TRBJ2-7; 7 bases map to TRBD1. Trimming removed 3 bases from V and 2 bases from J; junction bases left unmatched: 4. This CDR3 spans 14 amino acids. The germline CDR1 and CDR2 sequences are MGHRA and YSYEKL. CDR3 amino acids: CASSHGTATYEQYF. CDR3 DNA sequence: TGCGCCAGCAGCCACGGGACAGCCACCTACGAGCAGTACTTC.

The J gene is TRBJ1-3, the V gene TRBV12-3 or TRBV12-4, with D perhaps TRBD1 (6 bases). Trimming cost V 4 bases and J 10 bases, with 17 bases left between them. The CDR3 is 14 amino acids. The CDR3 sequence: CASSSFGGVGTIYF. The CDR3 nucleotides read TGTGCCAGCAGTTCCTTTGGGGGCGTAGGTACCATATATTTT.

The chain combines TRBV5-6 with TRBJ2-7; 8 bases align to TRBD2. The CDR3 runs to 15 residues. Germline-derived CDR1 and CDR2 are SGHDT and YYEEEE. The J segment lost 3 bases and the V segment lost 4 bases, leaving 9 bases of the junction unmatched. CDR3 nucleotides: TGTGCCAGCAGCCGCACGACGGGACTAGACTACGAGCAGTACTTC. This sequence encodes CASSRTTGLDYEQYF.